This T cell receptor (beta chain) was retrieved from a study of response to subunit inactivated influenza vaccine. TCRdb fed the RT-PCR reads into MiXCR, producing one record per CDR3 protein. The profile covers about 180,000 distinct CDR3 sequences, with around a tenth appearing a single time and around 9.9% taken by the ten largest. V was pared by 4 bases and J by 7 bases, with 8 bases between. The CDR3 loop spans 12 amino acids. A few counts support this clonotype. The starting material was non-naive T cells sorted from PBMCs, obtained on the day of vaccination. The chain employs TRBV12-3 or TRBV12-4 and TRBJ1-3, with D hard to call. The receptor comes from a man aged 45-60 years who received an inactivated influenza vaccine. The CDR3 DNA sequence: TGTGCCAGCAGTTGGTTCTGGAACACCATATATTTT. This gives the protein CASSWFWNTIYF.